This TCR beta chain was documented in a study of cytomegalovirus exposure and HLA in healthy donors. General observations from the study: A few chains linked to CMV were shown in vitro to be specific for CMV antigens. Reports indicated that the classifier achieved high specificity and sensitivity in diagnosing cytomegalovirus status.

Nominally healthy donors provided the samples, though records likely missed some immune exposures. Comment on this clone: Its antigen remains unidentified.

A multiplex PCR was run with 60 Vbeta primers and 13 Jbeta primers. Sequencing was performed with immunoSEQ multiplex PCR; in TCRdb, only in-frame clones are kept and a portion is missing. This listing includes roughly 80,000 clones. Losses at the gene ends were 3 bases for V and 2 bases for J; bases not matched to a gene: 4. Germline CDR1 and CDR2: SGHDT and YYEEEE. CDR3 length equals 14 residues. This rearrangement joins TRBV5-6 to TRBJ2-5, with 7 bases aligning to TRBD2. The sequenced material came from PBMCs. This TCR came from a girl aged 10-17 years in good health and CMV-seropositive. In DNA, the CDR3 is TGTGCCAGCAGCTCCGGGACTATTCAAGAGACCCAGTACTTC. Translated, it gives CASSSGTIQETQYF.